These T cell receptor beta chains were read from a single sample in a study of blood T cells in healthy people across ages. Each CDR3 protein gets one entry after TCRdb re-called the 5' RACE reads with MiXCR. The sample lists more than 800,000 distinct CDR3 sequences, 45% seen once, with under 20% in the top ten. Specimen: blood. These receptors originate from an older woman in good health. Each CDR3 is given with its conserved first and last residue. The D gene is left open where the match is weak. Part of the rows lack a size; the others show once, few, many or a class for expanded clones.

d_call j_call v_call clone_size cdr3_aa cdr3_nt
TRBD1 TRBJ1-5 TRBV27 . CASSRQGQEGDQPQHF TGTGCCAGCAGTAGACAGGGACAGGAGGGAGATCAGCCCCAGCATTTT
. TRBJ2-4 TRBV9 . CASSASGTTHNEQYF TGTGCCAGCAGCGCAAGCGGGACAACACACAATGAGCAGTACTTC
TRBD1 TRBJ2-3 TRBV24-1 . CATSGTGTGGLYGDTQYF TGTGCCACCAGTGGGACCGGGACAGGGGGCCTATATGGCGATACGCAGTATTTT
. TRBJ2-6 TRBV10-3 . CAIREYSGANVLTF TGTGCCATCAGAGAATATTCTGGGGCCAACGTCCTGACTTTC
TRBD2 TRBJ2-7 TRBV20-1 . CSAETSGSREQYF TGCAGTGCAGAGACTAGCGGGAGTCGCGAGCAGTACTTC
TRBD2 TRBJ2-5 TRBV5-1 once CASSSRTSFQETQYF TGCGCCAGCAGCTCCCGGACTAGCTTCCAAGAGACCCAGTACTTC
TRBD1 TRBJ2-1 TRBV11-3 few CACSSGQDPVHNNEQFF TGTGCCTGCAGCTCCGGACAGGACCCAGTCCACAACAATGAGCAGTTCTTC
. TRBJ2-7 TRBV10-2 . CASSESAGYEQYF TGCGCCAGCAGTGAGTCGGCGGGGTACGAGCAGTACTTC
. TRBJ2-3 TRBV29-1 many CSVEYRDSTDTQYF TGCAGCGTGGAATACAGGGATAGCACAGATACGCAGTATTTT
TRBD1 TRBJ2-5 TRBV7-9 . CASSRTGEAETQYF TGTGCCAGCAGCCGGACAGGGGAGGCAGAGACCCAGTACTTC
. TRBJ1-2 TRBV12-3/TRBV12-4 . CASSTGSGSYGYTF TGTGCCAGCAGCACGGGGTCAGGGAGCTATGGCTACACCTTC
TRBD2 TRBJ2-7 TRBV7-2 . CASSPSPRREEQYF TGTGCCAGCAGCCCTTCGCCTCGGCGGGAGGAGCAGTACTTC
TRBD1 TRBJ2-7 TRBV11-2 . CASSRPDRGRREQYF TGTGCCAGCAGCCGACCGGACAGGGGGCGTCGAGAGCAGTACTTC
. TRBJ2-5 TRBV5-1 few CASSPLGDQETQYF TGCGCCAGCAGCCCATTGGGAGACCAAGAGACCCAGTACTTC
. TRBJ1-1 TRBV18 . CASSKGTEAFF TGTGCCAGCTCTAAAGGGACTGAAGCTTTCTTT
. TRBJ2-1 TRBV7-9 . CASSLPGLQRHEQFF TGTGCCAGCAGCCTACCGGGACTCCAACGTCATGAGCAGTTCTTC
. TRBJ1-2 TRBV20-1 once CSAMRTPEAGYTF TGCAGTGCTATGCGGACACCCGAAGCGGGCTACACCTTC
TRBD2 TRBJ2-6 TRBV9 . CASSVASGGGANVLTF TGTGCCAGCAGCGTAGCTTCGGGGGGTGGGGCCAACGTCCTGACTTTC
TRBD2 TRBJ2-1 TRBV2 few CASSEWLAAHNEQFF TGTGCCAGCAGTGAATGGCTAGCGGCCCACAATGAGCAGTTCTTC
TRBD1 TRBJ1-5 TRBV7-9 . CASSLGFDRGLNQPQHF TGTGCCAGCAGCTTAGGTTTCGACAGGGGCCTTAATCAGCCCCAGCATTTT
TRBD2 TRBJ2-3 TRBV5-1 . CASSRFRIAGSGTDTQYF TGCGCCAGCAGCCGATTTAGGATAGCGGGATCGGGCACAGATACGCAGTATTTT
TRBD1 TRBJ2-7 TRBV28 . CASSPSGTGVSYEQYF TGTGCCAGCAGTCCCTCCGGGACAGGGGTTTCCTACGAGCAGTACTTC
TRBD2 TRBJ2-1 TRBV24-1 . CATSDPLSGSVVNEQFF TGTGCCACCAGTGACCCCCTTAGCGGGAGCGTCGTCAATGAGCAGTTCTTC
TRBD1 TRBJ2-7 TRBV10-3 . CAISEQTGAREQYF TGTGCCATCAGTGAGCAGACAGGGGCAAGAGAGCAGTACTTC
. TRBJ2-7 TRBV11-3 . CASSLGAANNEQYF TGTGCCAGCAGCTTAGGAGCAGCCAACAATGAGCAGTACTTC
. TRBJ2-7 TRBV12-3/TRBV12-4 . CASRASSTYEQYF TGTGCCAGCCGGGCATCATCTACCTACGAGCAGTACTTC
. TRBJ2-2 TRBV5-6 . CASSLDEGTGELFF TGTGCCAGCAGCTTGGATGAAGGGACCGGGGAGCTGTTTTTT
. TRBJ2-1 TRBV6-5 . CASSYGRQILYNEQFF TGTGCCAGCAGTTACGGCAGACAAATACTCTACAATGAGCAGTTCTTC
. TRBJ2-7 TRBV29-1 . CSAPHRFDSYNEQYF TGCAGCGCTCCTCACAGGTTCGACTCCTACAATGAGCAGTACTTC
. TRBJ1-2 TRBV29-1 . CSVEGGTDDYGYTF TGCAGCGTTGAAGGAGGAACGGACGACTATGGCTACACCTTC
TRBD2 TRBJ2-1 TRBV2 . CASIGLAGASSNEQFF TGTGCCAGCATTGGGCTAGCGGGAGCTTCGTCGAATGAGCAGTTCTTC
TRBD1 TRBJ2-7 TRBV2 few CASRRDRDEQYF TGTGCCAGCAGAAGAGACAGGGACGAGCAGTACTTC
. TRBJ1-4 TRBV7-9 . CASSDYAGQTFNEKLFF TGTGCCAGCAGCGATTATGCCGGACAGACCTTTAATGAAAAACTGTTTTTT
TRBD2 TRBJ2-7 TRBV12-3/TRBV12-4 . CAYSAGDYNEQYF TGTGCCTACAGCGCGGGAGACTACAATGAGCAGTACTTC
TRBD2 TRBJ2-1 TRBV20-1 . CSARDLAGLGGQFF TGCAGTGCTAGAGATCTAGCGGGCCTAGGGGGGCAGTTCTTC
. TRBJ2-3 TRBV27 few CASRYRPDTQYF TGTGCCAGCAGATATCGGCCAGATACGCAGTATTTT
TRBD2 TRBJ2-5 TRBV6-1 few CASIPGLGGTQYF TGTGCCAGTATACCGGGACTAGGGGGGACCCAGTACTTC
. TRBJ2-7 TRBV4-1 . CASSHGVGDWSYEQYF TGCGCCAGCAGTCATGGGGTCGGAGATTGGTCCTACGAGCAGTACTTC
TRBD2 TRBJ2-1 TRBV29-1 few CSVAFSGEINEQFF TGCAGCGTTGCGTTTAGCGGGGAGATTAATGAGCAGTTCTTC
TRBD2 TRBJ2-5 TRBV18 . CASSSGAGGPSEQYF TGTGCCAGCTCATCCGGAGCGGGAGGGCCCAGTGAGCAGTACTTC
. TRBJ2-1 TRBV4-1 . CASSHRGGLNNEQFF TGCGCCAGCAGCCACCGTGGGGGCCTTAACAATGAGCAGTTCTTC
TRBD1 TRBJ1-6 TRBV25-1 . CASRSGTVNSPLHF TGTGCCAGCAGGTCGGGGACAGTTAATTCACCCCTCCACTTT
. TRBJ2-3 TRBV20-1 many CSASLIMDTQYF TGCAGTGCTAGCTTAATTATGGATACGCAGTATTTT
. TRBJ2-7 TRBV6-1 few CASSNDRSYEQYF TGTGCCAGCAGTAATGACAGAAGCTACGAGCAGTACTTC
. TRBJ2-7 TRBV20-1 . CSAPLVGASYEQYF TGCAGTGCCCCACTTGTCGGGGCCTCCTACGAGCAGTACTTC
. TRBJ2-3 TRBV27 . CASTALASATSTDTQYF TGTGCCAGCACTGCCCTGGCTAGCGCGACTAGCACAGATACGCAGTATTTT
. TRBJ1-2 TRBV6-6 . CASSPGGGAGYTF TGTGCCAGCAGCCCTGGGGGGGGAGCGGGCTACACCTTC
. TRBJ2-5 TRBV2 . CASSEVWGLVETQYF TGTGCCAGCAGTGAAGTGTGGGGGCTGGTGGAGACCCAGTACTTC
. TRBJ2-1 TRBV3-1 . CASSQARAAAYNEQFF TGTGCCAGCAGCCAGGCCCGGGCAGCCGCCTACAATGAGCAGTTCTTC
. TRBJ2-5 TRBV11-2 . CASSAGRKETQYF TGTGCCAGCTCAGCCGGGCGGAAAGAGACCCAGTACTTC